What follows is one T cell receptor (beta chain) and its context. There is no known antigen for this receptor. Base qualities are not at hand, and no much larger clone is one base apart. This sample is drawn from a study. TCRdb names Illumina MiSeq as the instrument used. Starting from the raw public reads, TCRdb applied fastp trimming at Q25, assembled clones with MiXCR and retained in-frame beta chains. Each CDR3 protein gets just one entry, which takes the most common genes and DNA from the rows behind it. Counted in this sample were 3,000 to 4,000 distinct CDR3 sequences; approximately 9.6% of them appeared once. 6% to 6.5% of the sample lies in the top ten. According to the germline V gene, CDR1 reads SQVTM and CDR2 reads ANQGSEA. Including the terminal cysteine and phenylalanine, the CDR3 comprises 15 residues. Only the CDR3 DNA stays, 45 bases, in frame from base 1. Trimming takes 1 base off V and 7 bases off J; junction bases not matched to a gene: 8.

This TCR came from a human donor with rheumatoid arthritis. The chain joins TRBV29-1 to TRBJ2-7, and 12 junction bases match TRBD1. The sequencing input was CD4+ T cells from synovial fluid. The CDR3 protein is CSVEVGGTGGREQYF. In nucleotides, the sequence is TGCAGCGTTGAAGTTGGGGGGACAGGGGGCAGGGAGCAGTACTTC.